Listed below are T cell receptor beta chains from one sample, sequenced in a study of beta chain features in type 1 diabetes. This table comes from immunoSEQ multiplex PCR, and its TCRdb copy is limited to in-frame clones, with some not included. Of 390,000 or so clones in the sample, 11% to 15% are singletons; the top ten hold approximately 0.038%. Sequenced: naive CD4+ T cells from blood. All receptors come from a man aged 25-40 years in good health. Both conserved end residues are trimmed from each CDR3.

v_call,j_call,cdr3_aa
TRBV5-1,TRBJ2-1,ASSLAVAGEQF
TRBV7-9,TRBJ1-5,ASSLSTGGWGSNQPQH
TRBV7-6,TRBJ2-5,ASSSGRAQETQY
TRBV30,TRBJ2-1,AWSVLVGPLGMQF
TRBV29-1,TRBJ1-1,SAGQGGGTEAF
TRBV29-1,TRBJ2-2,SVVSGGSIGELF
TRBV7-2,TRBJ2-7,ASSLQAGYEQY
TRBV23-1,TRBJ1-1,ASSHGTVYTEAF
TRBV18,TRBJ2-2,ASSPDSFGELF
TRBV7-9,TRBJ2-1,ASSQREYNEQF
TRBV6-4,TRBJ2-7,ASIGTTYEQY
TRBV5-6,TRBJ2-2,ASRPGQVGGELF
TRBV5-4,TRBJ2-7,ASSLRLSGASTGEQY
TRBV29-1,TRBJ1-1,SGGAEAF
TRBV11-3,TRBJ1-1,ASSLLIGMNTEAF
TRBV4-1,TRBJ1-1,ASSQAGRGSNTEAF
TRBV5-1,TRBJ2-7,ASSLITGTAEQY